This T cell receptor (beta chain) was profiled in a study of T cells in localized non-small cell lung cancer. About this clone: Its matching antigen is unknown.

Profiled with immunoSEQ multiplex PCR; TCRdb holds only in-frame clones, not every one. The repertoire has under 100,000 clones, 85% to 90% of them found once; the top ten carry 20%. V was shortened by 0 bases and J by 4 bases, with 15 bases between the two germline ends. Germline loops: CDR1 MNHEY, CDR2 SMNVEV (reference sequence). The CDR3 has 16 amino acids. Study findings and constraints: Paired adjacent lung recovered a median around 59 of the top 100 tumor clones.

The chain links TRBV27 to TRBJ1-2, with D perhaps TRBD1 (5 bases). The clonotype was recovered from a woman aged 35-75 years with stage I squamous cell lung carcinoma. The starting material was peripheral blood, obtained before any cancer treatment. DNA for the CDR3: TGTGCCAGCAGTTTATCGGGGGAGCAACGGGGCTATGGCTACACCTTC. This sequence encodes CASSLSGEQRGYGYTF.